This record looks at one TCR beta chain sequence and its context. The method was immunoSEQ multiplex PCR; TCRdb's version includes in-frame clones alone and lacks a portion of them. The data contain fewer than 120,000 clones, 72% of them singletons. The record originates from a study of blood T cell repertoires in COVID-19. Sample: peripheral blood. This receptor was identified in an older woman with acute or convalescent COVID-19.

CDR3 bases: TGTGCCAGCAGCCTCTCCGGGACAGTCGAGACCCAGTACTTC. Translated: CASSLSGTVETQYF. The J gene is TRBJ2-5, the V gene TRBV7-9; TRBD1 agrees at 7 bases. V gave up 5 bases and J gave up 5 bases; unmatched junction bases: 8. CDR3 size: 14 residues. Looked up from germline, CDR1 is SEHNR and CDR2 is FQNEAQ (reference sequence). Supplemented by reference TRBV7-9 and TRBJ2-5, the full variable domain reads DTGVSQNPRHKITKRGQNVTFRCDPISEHNRLYWYRQTLGQGPEFLTYFQNEAQLEKSRLLSDRFSAERPKGSFSTLEIQRTEQGDSAMYLCASSLSGTVETQYFGPGTRLLVL.